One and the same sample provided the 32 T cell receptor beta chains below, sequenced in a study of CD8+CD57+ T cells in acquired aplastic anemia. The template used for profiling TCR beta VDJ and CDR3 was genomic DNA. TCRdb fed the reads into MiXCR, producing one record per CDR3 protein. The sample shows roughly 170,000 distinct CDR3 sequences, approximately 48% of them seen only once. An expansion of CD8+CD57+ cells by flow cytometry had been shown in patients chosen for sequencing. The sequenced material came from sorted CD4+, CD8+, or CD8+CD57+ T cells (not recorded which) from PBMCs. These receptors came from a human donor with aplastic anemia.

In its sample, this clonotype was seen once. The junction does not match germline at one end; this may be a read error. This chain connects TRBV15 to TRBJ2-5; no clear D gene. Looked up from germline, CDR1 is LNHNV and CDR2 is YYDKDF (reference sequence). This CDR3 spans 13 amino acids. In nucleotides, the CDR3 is TGTGCCACCAGCAGCTTGGCCGGGCCCAAAAGTGACTTC. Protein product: CATSSLAGPKSDF.

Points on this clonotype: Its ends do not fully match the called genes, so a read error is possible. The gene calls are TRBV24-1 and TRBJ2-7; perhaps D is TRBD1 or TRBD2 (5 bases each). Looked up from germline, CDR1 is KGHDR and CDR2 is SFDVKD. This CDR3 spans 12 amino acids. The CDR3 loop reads CASSSRGDEQYF. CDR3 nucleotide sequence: TGTGCCAGCAGTTCCCGGGGCGACGAGCAGTACTTC.

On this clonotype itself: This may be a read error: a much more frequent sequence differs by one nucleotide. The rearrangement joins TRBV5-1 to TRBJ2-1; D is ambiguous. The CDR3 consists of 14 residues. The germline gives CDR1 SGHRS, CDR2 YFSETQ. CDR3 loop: CSSSPGDTPNEQFF. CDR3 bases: TGCTCCAGCAGCCCCGGAGACACTCCCAATGAGCAGTTCTTC.

CDR3 amino acids: CASSGLAGDNEQFF. CDR3 DNA sequence: TGTGCCAGCTCGGGACTAGCGGGGGACAATGAGCAGTTCTTC. The V gene is TRBV2, the J gene TRBJ2-7; 14 bases are a match to TRBD2. The J call may be incorrect, as the DNA end agrees better with TRBJ2-1. CDR1 SNHLY and CDR2 FYNNEI come from the germline V gene. There are 14 residues in the CDR3.

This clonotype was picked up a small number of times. Written as DNA, the CDR3 is TGTGCCACCAGCCCTGGACAGGGGGATGGCACAGATACGCAGTATTTT. This encodes CATSPGQGDGTDTQYF. This chain connects TRBV15 to TRBJ2-3; 10 nucleotides align to TRBD1. From germline, CDR1 is LNHNV and CDR2 YYDKDF (reference sequence). CDR3 length: 16 amino acids. J was trimmed by 1 base and V by 5 bases; bases with no gene match: 6.

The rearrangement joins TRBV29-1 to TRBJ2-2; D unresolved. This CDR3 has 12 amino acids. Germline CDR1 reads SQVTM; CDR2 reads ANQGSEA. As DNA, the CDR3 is TGCAGAGTGCAGCAGAACACCGGGGAGCTGTTTTTT. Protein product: CRVQQNTGELFF.

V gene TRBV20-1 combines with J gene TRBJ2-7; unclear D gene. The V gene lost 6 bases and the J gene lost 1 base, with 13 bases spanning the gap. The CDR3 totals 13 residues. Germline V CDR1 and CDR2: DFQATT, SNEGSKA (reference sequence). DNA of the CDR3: TGCAGTGCCGGAGTGGCGGAGTCCTACGAGCAGTACTTC. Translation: CSAGVAESYEQYF.

The CDR3 DNA sequence: TGTGCCAGCAGCTTAGCGGGGGGCCTCGAGCAGTACTTC. As protein: CASSLAGGLEQYF. The chain recombines TRBV7-9 with TRBJ2-7, with D possibly called TRBD1 or TRBD2 (6 bases each). The CDR3 is 13 amino acids. CDR1 is SEHNR and CDR2 is FQNEAQ in the germline V gene (reference sequence). Trimming removed 0 bases at V and 6 bases at J, with 9 bases between.

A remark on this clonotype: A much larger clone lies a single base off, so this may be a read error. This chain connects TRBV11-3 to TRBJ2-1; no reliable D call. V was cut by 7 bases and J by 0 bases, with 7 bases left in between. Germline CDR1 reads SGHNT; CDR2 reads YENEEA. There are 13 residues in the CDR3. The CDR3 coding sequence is TGTGCCAGCACGGAGAGCTCCTACAATGAGCAGTTCTTC. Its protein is CASTESSYNEQFF. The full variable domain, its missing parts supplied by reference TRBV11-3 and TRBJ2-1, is EAGVVQSPRYKIIEKKQPVAFWCNPISGHNTLYWYLQNLGQGPELLIRYENEEAVDDSQLPKDRFSAERLKGVDSTLKIQPAELGDSAVYLCASTESSYNEQFFGPGTRLTVL.

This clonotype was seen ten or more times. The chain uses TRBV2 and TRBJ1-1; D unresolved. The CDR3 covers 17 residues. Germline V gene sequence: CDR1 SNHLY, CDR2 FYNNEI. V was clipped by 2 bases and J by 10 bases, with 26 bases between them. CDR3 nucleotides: TGTGCCAGCAGTGAATTGGTAGGCGGCTCCAAACCGGTCGTAGCTTTCTTT. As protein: CASSELVGGSKPVVAFF.

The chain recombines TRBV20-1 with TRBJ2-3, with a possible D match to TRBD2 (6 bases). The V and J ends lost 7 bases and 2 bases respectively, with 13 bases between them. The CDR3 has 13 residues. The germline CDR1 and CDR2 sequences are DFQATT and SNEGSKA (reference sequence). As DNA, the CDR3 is TGCAGTGTTGACGGGGAGGTCACAGATACGCAGTATTTT. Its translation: CSVDGEVTDTQYF.

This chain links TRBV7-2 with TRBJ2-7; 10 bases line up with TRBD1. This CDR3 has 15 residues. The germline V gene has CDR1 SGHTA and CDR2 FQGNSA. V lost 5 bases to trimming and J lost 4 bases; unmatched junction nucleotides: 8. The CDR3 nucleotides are TGTGCCAGCAGCCTTCCGGGACAGGGGAGGTACGAGCAGTACTTC. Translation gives CASSLPGQGRYEQYF.

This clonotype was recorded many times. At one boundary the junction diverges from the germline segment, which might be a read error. The CDR3 reads CAMTVTSSFEQYF. CDR3 coding DNA: TGTGCCATGACTGTGACGAGCTCCTTCGAGCAGTACTTC. The chain couples TRBV2 to TRBJ2-7, with D hard to call. The germline gives CDR1 SNHLY, CDR2 FYNNEI. This CDR3 region has 13 residues.

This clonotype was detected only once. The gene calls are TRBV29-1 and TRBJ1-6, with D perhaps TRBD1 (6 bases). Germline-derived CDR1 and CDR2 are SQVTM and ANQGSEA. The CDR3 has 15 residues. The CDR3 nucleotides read TGCAGGGATTCCGGGACACTCCGCTATAATTCACCCCTCCACTTT. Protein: CRDSGTLRYNSPLHF.

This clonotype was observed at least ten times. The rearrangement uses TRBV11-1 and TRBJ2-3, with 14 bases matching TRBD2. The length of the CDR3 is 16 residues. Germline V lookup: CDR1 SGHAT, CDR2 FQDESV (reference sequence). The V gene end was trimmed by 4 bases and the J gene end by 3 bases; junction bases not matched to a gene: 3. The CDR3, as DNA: TGTGCCAGCAGCTACTGGACTAGCGGGGGGACAGATACGCAGTATTTT. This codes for CASSYWTSGGTDTQYF.

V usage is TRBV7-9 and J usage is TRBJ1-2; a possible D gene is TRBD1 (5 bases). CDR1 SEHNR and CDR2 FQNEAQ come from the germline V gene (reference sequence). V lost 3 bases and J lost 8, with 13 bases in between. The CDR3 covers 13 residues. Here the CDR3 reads CASSFGDAGGYTF. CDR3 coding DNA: TGTGCCAGCAGCTTCGGGGACGCAGGCGGCTACACCTTC.

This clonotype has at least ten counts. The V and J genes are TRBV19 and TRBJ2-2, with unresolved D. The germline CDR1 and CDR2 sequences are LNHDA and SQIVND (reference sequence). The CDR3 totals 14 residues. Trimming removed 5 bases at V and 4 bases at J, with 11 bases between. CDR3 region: CASSHTETTGELFF. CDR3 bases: TGTGCCAGTAGTCATACAGAGACCACCGGGGAGCTGTTTTTT.

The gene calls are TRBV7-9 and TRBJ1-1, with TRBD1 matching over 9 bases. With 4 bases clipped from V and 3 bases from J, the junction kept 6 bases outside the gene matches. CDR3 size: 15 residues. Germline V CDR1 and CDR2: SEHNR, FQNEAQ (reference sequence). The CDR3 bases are TGTGCCAGCAGCTCAACACAGGGGGCGGACACTGAAGCTTTCTTT. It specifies CASSSTQGADTEAFF. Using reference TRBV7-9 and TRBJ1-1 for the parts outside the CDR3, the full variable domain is DTGVSQNPRHKITKRGQNVTFRCDPISEHNRLYWYRQTLGQGPEFLTYFQNEAQLEKSRLLSDRFSAERPKGSFSTLEIQRTEQGDSAMYLCASSSTQGADTEAFFGQGTRLTVV.

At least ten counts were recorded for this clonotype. The CDR3 nucleotides are TGCGCCAGCAGCTTGGCCGGAACTCAGGGGACTGAAGCTTTCTTT. This codes for CASSLAGTQGTEAFF. This chain connects TRBV5-1 to TRBJ1-1, with a weak D call TRBD1 (6 bases). This CDR3 has 15 amino acids. CDR1 SGHRS and CDR2 YFSETQ come from the germline V gene. The V gene lost 0 bases and the J gene lost 5 bases, with 14 bases spanning the gap.

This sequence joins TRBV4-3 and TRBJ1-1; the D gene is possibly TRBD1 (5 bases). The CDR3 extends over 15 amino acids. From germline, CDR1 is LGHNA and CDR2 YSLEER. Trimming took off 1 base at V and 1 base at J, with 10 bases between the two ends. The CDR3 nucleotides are TGCGCCAGCAGCCAAGGAGGGGCAGGGAACACTGAAGCTTTCTTT. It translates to CASSQGGAGNTEAFF.

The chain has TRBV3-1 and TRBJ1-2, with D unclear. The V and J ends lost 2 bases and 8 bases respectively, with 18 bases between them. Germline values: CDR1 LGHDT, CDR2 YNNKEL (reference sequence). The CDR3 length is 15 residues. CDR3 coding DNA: TGTGCCAGCAGCCAAAGCGGGCTCGTCCCCTGGGGCTACACCTTC. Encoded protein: CASSQSGLVPWGYTF.

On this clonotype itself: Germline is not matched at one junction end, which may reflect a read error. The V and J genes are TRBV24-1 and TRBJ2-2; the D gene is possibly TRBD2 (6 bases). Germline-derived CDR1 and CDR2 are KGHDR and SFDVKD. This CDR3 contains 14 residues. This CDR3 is CATDGGRRTGELPF. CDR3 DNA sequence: TGTGCCACTGACGGGGGACGGCGGACCGGGGAGCTGCCTTTT.

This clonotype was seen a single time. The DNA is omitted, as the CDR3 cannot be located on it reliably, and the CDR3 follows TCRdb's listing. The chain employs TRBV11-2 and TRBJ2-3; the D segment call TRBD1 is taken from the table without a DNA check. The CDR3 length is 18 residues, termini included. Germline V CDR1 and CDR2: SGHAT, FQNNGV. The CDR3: CASSFYICSAQQGVTQYF.

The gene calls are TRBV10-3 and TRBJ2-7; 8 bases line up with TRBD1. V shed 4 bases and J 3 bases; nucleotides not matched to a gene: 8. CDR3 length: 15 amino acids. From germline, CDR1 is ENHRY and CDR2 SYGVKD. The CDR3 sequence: CAISGGTGRNYEQYF. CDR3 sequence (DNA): TGTGCCATCAGTGGAGGGACAGGAAGAAACTACGAGCAGTACTTC.

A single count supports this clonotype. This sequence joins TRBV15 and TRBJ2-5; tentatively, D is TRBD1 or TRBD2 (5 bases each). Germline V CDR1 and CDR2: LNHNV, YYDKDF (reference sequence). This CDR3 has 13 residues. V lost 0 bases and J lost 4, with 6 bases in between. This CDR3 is CATSRDGTETQYF. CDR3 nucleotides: TGTGCCACCAGCAGAGATGGGACAGAGACCCAGTACTTC.

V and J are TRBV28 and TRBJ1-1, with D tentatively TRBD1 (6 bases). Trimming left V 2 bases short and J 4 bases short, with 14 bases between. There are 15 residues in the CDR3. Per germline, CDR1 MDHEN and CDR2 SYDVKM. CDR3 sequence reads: CASSLRNRAGTEAFF. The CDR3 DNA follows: TGTGCCAGCAGTTTACGCAACAGGGCAGGCACTGAAGCTTTCTTT.

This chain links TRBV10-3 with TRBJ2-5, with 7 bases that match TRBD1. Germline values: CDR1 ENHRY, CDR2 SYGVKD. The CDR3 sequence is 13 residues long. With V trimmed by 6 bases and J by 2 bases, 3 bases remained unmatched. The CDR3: CAISGDSQETQYF. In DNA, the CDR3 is TGTGCCATCAGCGGGGACAGTCAAGAGACCCAGTACTTC.

CDR3 DNA: TGTGCCAGTAACCCCGGCCCGGGAAACACCATATATTTT. Encoded protein: CASNPGPGNTIYF. The rearrangement joins TRBV19 to TRBJ1-3; no reliable D call. The V gene lost 7 bases and the J gene lost 4 bases, with 11 bases spanning the gap. The CDR3 has 13 residues. Germline CDR1 and CDR2: LNHDA and SQIVND (reference sequence).

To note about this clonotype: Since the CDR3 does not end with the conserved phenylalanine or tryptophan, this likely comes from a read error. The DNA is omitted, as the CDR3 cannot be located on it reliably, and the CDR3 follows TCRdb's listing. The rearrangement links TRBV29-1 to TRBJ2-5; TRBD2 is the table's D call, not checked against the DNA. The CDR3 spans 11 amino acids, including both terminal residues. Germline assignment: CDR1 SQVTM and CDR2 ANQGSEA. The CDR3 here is CSVEDVAGRVY.

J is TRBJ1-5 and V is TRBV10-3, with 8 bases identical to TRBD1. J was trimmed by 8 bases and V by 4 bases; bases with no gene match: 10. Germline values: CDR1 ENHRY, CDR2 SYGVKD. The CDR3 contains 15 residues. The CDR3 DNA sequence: TGTGCCATCAGTGTCGACAGGGGAATTGCGGAGCCCCAGCATTTT. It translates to CAISVDRGIAEPQHF.

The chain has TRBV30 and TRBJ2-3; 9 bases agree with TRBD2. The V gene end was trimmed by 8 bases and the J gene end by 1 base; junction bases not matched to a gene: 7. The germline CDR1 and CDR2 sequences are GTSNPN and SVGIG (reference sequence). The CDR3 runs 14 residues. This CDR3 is CASSAGGRTDTQYF. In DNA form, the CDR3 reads TGTGCCAGCAGCGCGGGGGGGCGCACAGATACGCAGTATTTT. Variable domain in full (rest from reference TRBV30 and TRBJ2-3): SQTIHQWPATLVQPVGSPLSLECTVEGTSNPNLYWYRQAAGRGLQLLFYSVGIGQISSEVPQNLSASRPQDRQFILSSKKLLLSDSGFYLCASSAGGRTDTQYFGPGTRLTVL.

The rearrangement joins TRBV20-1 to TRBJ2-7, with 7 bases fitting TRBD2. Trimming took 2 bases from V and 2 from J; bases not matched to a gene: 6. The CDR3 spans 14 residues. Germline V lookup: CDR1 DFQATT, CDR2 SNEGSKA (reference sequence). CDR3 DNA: TGCAGTGCTAGATTACGGGGGGTTACCTACGAGCAGTACTTC. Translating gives CSARLRGVTYEQYF.